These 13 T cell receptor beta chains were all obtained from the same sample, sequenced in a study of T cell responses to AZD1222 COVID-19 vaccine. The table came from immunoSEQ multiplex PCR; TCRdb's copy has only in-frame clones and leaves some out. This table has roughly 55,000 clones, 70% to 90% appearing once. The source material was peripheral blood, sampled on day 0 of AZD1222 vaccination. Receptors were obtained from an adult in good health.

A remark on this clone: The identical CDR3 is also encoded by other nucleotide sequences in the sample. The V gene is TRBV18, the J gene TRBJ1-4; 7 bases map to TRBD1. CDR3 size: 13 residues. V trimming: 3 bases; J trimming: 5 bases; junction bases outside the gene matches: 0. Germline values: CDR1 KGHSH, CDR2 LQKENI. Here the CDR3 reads CASSPGQNEKLFF. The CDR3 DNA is TGTGCCAGCTCACCGGGACAGAATGAAAAACTGTTTTTT.

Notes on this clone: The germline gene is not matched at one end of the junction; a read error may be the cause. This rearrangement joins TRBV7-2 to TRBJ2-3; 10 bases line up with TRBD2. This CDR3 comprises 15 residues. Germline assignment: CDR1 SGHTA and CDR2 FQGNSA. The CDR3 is CASNLGLAGADTQYF. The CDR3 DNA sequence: TGTGCCAGCAACTTAGGTCTAGCGGGAGCCGATACGCAGTATTTT.

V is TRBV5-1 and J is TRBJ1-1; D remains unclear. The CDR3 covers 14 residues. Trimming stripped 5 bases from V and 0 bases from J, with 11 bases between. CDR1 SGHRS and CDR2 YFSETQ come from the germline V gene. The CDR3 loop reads CASSPRGMNTEAFF. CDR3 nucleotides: TGCGCCAGCAGTCCAAGAGGGATGAACACTGAAGCTTTCTTT. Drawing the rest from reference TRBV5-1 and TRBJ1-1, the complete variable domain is KAGVTQTPRYLIKTRGQQVTLSCSPISGHRSVSWYQQTPGQGLQFLFEYFSETQRNKGNFPGRFSGRQFSNSRSEMNVSTLELGDSALYLCASSPRGMNTEAFFGQGTRLTVV.

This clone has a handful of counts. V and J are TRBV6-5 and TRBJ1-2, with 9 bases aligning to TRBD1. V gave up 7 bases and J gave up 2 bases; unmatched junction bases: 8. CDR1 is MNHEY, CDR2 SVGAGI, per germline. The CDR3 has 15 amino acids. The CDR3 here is CASNLQGAANYGYTF. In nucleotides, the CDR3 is TGTGCCAGCAACCTACAGGGGGCCGCAAACTATGGCTACACCTTC.

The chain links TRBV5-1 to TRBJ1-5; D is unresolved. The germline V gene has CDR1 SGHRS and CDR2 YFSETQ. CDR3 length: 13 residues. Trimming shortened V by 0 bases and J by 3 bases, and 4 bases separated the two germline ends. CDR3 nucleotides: TGCGCCAGCAGCTTGGGCCTCAATCAGCCCCAGCATTTT. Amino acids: CASSLGLNQPQHF.

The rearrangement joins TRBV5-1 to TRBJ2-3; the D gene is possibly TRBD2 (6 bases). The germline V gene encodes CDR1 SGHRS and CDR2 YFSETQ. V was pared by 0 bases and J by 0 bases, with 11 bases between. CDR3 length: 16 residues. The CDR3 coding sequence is TGCGCCAGCAGCTTGGCCTTCGGACTAAGCACAGATACGCAGTATTTT. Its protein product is CASSLAFGLSTDTQYF.

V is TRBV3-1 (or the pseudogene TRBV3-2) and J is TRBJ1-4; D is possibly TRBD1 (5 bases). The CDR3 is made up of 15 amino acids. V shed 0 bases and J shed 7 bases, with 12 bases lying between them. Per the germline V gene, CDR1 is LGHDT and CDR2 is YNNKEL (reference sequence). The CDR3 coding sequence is TGTGCCAGCAGCCAAGAAGTGGGGGTCGGTGAAAAACTGTTTTTT. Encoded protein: CASSQEVGVGEKLFF.

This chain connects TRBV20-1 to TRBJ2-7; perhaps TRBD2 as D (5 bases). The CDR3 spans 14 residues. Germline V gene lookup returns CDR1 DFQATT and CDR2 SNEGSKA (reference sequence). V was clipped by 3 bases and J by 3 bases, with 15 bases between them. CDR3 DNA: TGCAGTGCTAGTCTACGGCGCGGGTACTACGAGCAGTACTTC. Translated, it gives CSASLRRGYYEQYF.

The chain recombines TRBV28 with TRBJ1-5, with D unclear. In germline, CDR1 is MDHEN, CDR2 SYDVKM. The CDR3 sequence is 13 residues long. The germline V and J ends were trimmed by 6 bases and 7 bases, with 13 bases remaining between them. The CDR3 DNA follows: TGTGCCAGCAGACCAGGACTGTCGCAGCCCCAGCATTTT. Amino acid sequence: CASRPGLSQPQHF.

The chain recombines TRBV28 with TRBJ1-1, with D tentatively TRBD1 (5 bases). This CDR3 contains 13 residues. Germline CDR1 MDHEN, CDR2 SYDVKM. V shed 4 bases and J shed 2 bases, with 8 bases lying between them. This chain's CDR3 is CASSSGSNTEAFF. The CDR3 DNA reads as TGTGCCAGCAGTTCAGGGTCCAACACTGAAGCTTTCTTT. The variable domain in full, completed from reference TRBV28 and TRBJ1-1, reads DVKVTQSSRYLVKRTGEKVFLECVQDMDHENMFWYRQDPGLGLRLIYFSYDVKMKEKGDIPEGYSVSREKKERFSLILESASTNQTSMYLCASSSGSNTEAFFGQGTRLTVV.

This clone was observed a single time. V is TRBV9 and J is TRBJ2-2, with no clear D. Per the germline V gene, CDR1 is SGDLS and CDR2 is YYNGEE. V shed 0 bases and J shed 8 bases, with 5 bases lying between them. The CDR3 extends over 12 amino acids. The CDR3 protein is CASSVDVGELFF. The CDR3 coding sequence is TGTGCCAGCAGCGTAGACGTTGGGGAGCTGTTTTTT.

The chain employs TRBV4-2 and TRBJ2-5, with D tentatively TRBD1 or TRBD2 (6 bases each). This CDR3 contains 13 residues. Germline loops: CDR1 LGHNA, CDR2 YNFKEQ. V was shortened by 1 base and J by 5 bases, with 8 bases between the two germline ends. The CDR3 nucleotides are TGTGCCAGCAGCCAAGGGAGGGGGGAGACCCAGTACTTC. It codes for CASSQGRGETQYF.

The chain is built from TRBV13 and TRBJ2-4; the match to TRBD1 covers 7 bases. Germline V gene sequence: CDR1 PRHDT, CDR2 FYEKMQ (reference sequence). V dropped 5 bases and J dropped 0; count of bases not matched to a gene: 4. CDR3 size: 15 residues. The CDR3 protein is CASSNRQGAKNIQYF. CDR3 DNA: TGTGCCAGCAGCAACAGACAGGGAGCCAAAAACATTCAGTACTTC.